This T cell receptor beta chain is drawn from a study of blood T cell repertoires in COVID-19 (dated by TCRdb to about 2020). Looking at the study overall: The collaborator samples originated in the United States, Italy and Spain and spanned the acute and convalescent phases of COVID-19. Samples were obtained from the ongoing ImmuneRACE study (first 160 participants) and from 1,000 to 1,500 subjects provided by 6 global collaborators. The repertoires were released in a freely available public database intended as a resource for research on the immune response to SARS-CoV-2. Nearly every sample came with metadata listing a de-identified subject ID, COVID-19 status, age in years and sex. Where HLA class I and class II types were available, the types were taken from metadata supplied by the sample provider, not from assay-based typing. The material from the prospective study consisted of cDNA or gDNA derived from T cells, B-cell-depleted T cells, or PBMCs. The dataset comprised deeply sampled blood TCRbeta repertoires from subjects exposed to, actively infected with, or recovered from COVID-19.

The paper's findings and limits, for the study overall: The amount of clinical and demographic metadata varied by source and participant and was provided uncurated.

Whole blood was collected in K2EDTA tubes by collaborating institutions according to the institutions' own protocols. For TCRbeta analysis, collaborator samples were shipped as frozen whole blood, as isolated PBMCs, or as DNA extracted from either sample type. V trim: 5 bases; J trim: 8 bases; unmatched bases: 14. Looking up the germline V gene yields CDR1 MDHEN and CDR2 SYDVKM. CDR3 length: 15 amino acids, cysteine to phenylalanine. Of the read, only the CDR3 DNA is kept; its 45 bases are in frame from base 1. Turning to this clone: It lacks a known antigen. Base quality data are lacking; no much larger clone is found one base away.

TCRbeta CDR3 regions were amplified from genomic DNA using the immunoSEQ Assay, a bias-controlled multiplex PCR. In the original analysis: Within the assay, amplification of reference gene primers was used to estimate how many nucleated cells each sample contained. To quantify the absolute abundance of each unique TCRbeta CDR3 rearrangement, sequence reads were collapsed and filtered. For each sample, productive Simpson clonality was calculated by taking the square root of Simpson's diversity index across productive rearrangements. In its TCRdb copy, this immuneACCESS table keeps in-frame sequences only and misses some clones. Where compared with another copy, unresolved V genes explain less than half of these, and the others have no known cause. V and J calls and clone size follow that table, whereas D and trimming were derived from the DNA. Across this sample there are roughly 45,000 clones, with 77% seen only once. Approximately 30% of the sample comes from the top ten.

The rearranged chain carries TRBV28 and TRBJ1-2, with 7 bases matching TRBD1. The receptor comes from a woman in her seventies with acute or convalescent COVID-19. The sequencing input was peripheral blood. The DNA is as follows: TGTGCCAGCAGTAGGGGGCAGGCCATGGGTAGGGGCTACACCTTC. Its protein product is CASSRGQAMGRGYTF.